The 21 T cell receptor beta chains below were found in one sample sequenced in a study of blood T cell repertoires in COVID-19 (dated by TCRdb to 2019 to 2021). Library prep was done by the immunoSEQ multiplex PCR assay. This is the immuneACCESS table as TCRdb keeps it, with only in-frame sequences that have V and J called. A part of the clones is gone; compared with another copy, unresolved V genes explain less than half, and the rest is unexplained. The sample contains some 77,000 clones, approximately 80% of them found a single time. Roughly 30% of the sample is taken by the ten largest. Specimen: peripheral blood. The receptors here all came from a man in his 70s with acute or convalescent COVID-19.

The chain employs TRBV18 and TRBJ2-1, with 7 bases fitting TRBD1. From germline, CDR1 is KGHSH and CDR2 LQKENI. V gave up 3 bases and J gave up 4 bases; unmatched junction bases: 12. CDR3 length: 17 residues. In DNA form, the CDR3 reads TGTGCCAGCTCACCGGGAACCGGGACAGCGTATTACAATGAGCAGTTCTTC. It codes for CASSPGTGTAYYNEQFF.

The chain employs TRBV3-1 (or the pseudogene TRBV3-2) and TRBJ1-1, with no clear D. The ends were cut back, 1 base at V and 2 bases at J, with 11 bases in the middle. Germline V gives CDR1 LGHDT, CDR2 YNNKEL (reference sequence). There are 15 residues in the CDR3. The CDR3 DNA follows: TGTGCCAGCAGCCAAGTGCACGGTAGAAACACTGAAGCTTTCTTT. It yields the protein CASSQVHGRNTEAFF.

The CDR3 nucleotides read TGCGCCAGCAGCTTAGGGACAGATGGCTACACCTTC. Its translation: CASSLGTDGYTF. The chain links TRBV5-1 to TRBJ1-2; 7 positions agree with TRBD1. Trimming removed 2 bases from V and 6 bases from J; junction bases left unmatched: 1. The CDR3 runs 12 residues. Germline CDR1 and CDR2: SGHRS and YFSETQ.

V gene TRBV12-5 combines with J gene TRBJ2-3, with D possibly matching TRBD2 (6 bases). The CDR3 length is 13 residues. V was trimmed by 4 bases and J by 4 bases, leaving 9 bases between them. The V gene's germline CDR1 is LGHNT and CDR2 FRNRAP. CDR3 nucleotide sequence: TGTGCTAGTGGTTCTTCGGGAGCAGATACGCAGTATTTT. It yields the protein CASGSSGADTQYF.

This clone was recorded once. The gene calls are TRBV4-1 and TRBJ1-2, with 8 nucleotides matching TRBD1. CDR1 is MGHRA, CDR2 YSYEKL, per germline. The CDR3 spans 14 residues. The V segment lost 7 bases and the J segment 5 bases; nucleotides outside the gene matches: 9. The CDR3 protein is CASTPDRVRYGYTF. CDR3 DNA: TGCGCCAGCACCCCGGACAGGGTGAGGTATGGCTACACCTTC.

The chain has TRBV6-6 and TRBJ1-2; D call uncertain. V lost 10 bases and J lost 8, with 14 bases in between. Per the germline V gene, CDR1 is MNHNY and CDR2 is SVGAGI (reference sequence). The CDR3 has 11 amino acids. The CDR3 DNA reads as TGTGCCACGGAAAGGGAGGGAGGCTACACCTTC. Its translation is CATEREGGYTF.

The chain joins TRBV7-3 to TRBJ1-1, with 9 positions matching TRBD1. The V gene's germline CDR1 is SGHTA and CDR2 FQGTGA. The CDR3 has 15 amino acids. Germline trimming cut 4 bases from V and 5 bases from J; bases unmatched to any gene: 8. CDR3 sequence: CASSSQGAARTEAFF. The CDR3 DNA sequence: TGTGCCAGCAGCTCACAGGGGGCGGCGAGAACTGAAGCTTTCTTT.

The chain combines TRBV10-3 with TRBJ1-2, with 9 bases aligning to TRBD1. V lost 8 bases, J lost 7 bases, and 8 bases stayed unmatched. From germline, CDR1 is ENHRY and CDR2 SYGVKD. The CDR3 is 13 residues long. In DNA form, the CDR3 reads TGTGCCATCTCCTTTACAGGGGGCCGTGGCTACACCTTC. Translating gives CAISFTGGRGYTF.

J is TRBJ2-2 and V is TRBV7-3, with TRBD2 identical over 13 bases. The CDR3 spans 17 residues. CDR1 and CDR2 from the germline V gene are SGHTA and FQGTGA. The junction had 5 bases not matched to a gene; V was cut back by 5 bases and J by 2 bases. CDR3 coding DNA: TGTGCCAGCAGCATACTAGCGGGAGGGCTCAACACCGGGGAGCTGTTTTTT. This codes for CASSILAGGLNTGELFF.

In its sample, this clone ranks as medium-sized (0.01 to 0.1%). The V and J genes are TRBV27 and TRBJ1-2; D is perhaps TRBD1 (5 bases). Trimming removed 6 bases from V and 8 bases from J, with 16 bases in between. Germline V lookup: CDR1 MNHEY, CDR2 SMNVEV (reference sequence). The CDR3 length is 13 residues. The CDR3 loop is CASSHSGAGGYTF. The DNA for the CDR3 is TGTGCCAGCAGCCACAGTGGGGCAGGAGGCTACACCTTC.

This chain links TRBV6-5 with TRBJ2-1; 9 positions agree with TRBD1. V lost 7 bases to trimming and J lost 3 bases; unmatched junction nucleotides: 4. The CDR3 is 14 amino acids. Germline V gene sequence: CDR1 MNHEY, CDR2 SVGAGI. The CDR3 DNA reads as TGTGCCAGCAATCCGGGACAGGGCTACAATGAGCAGTTCTTC. Translated: CASNPGQGYNEQFF.

The rearrangement uses TRBV6-5 and TRBJ1-1; D possibly corresponds to TRBD1 (5 bases). V lost 2 bases and J lost 6, with 16 bases in between. Germline-derived CDR1 and CDR2 are MNHEY and SVGAGI. The CDR3 extends over 15 amino acids. The CDR3 spells CASSYLRGGSSEAFF. DNA of the CDR3: TGTGCCAGCAGTTACCTCCGGGGCGGGAGTTCTGAAGCTTTCTTT.

The rearrangement uses TRBV6-5 and TRBJ1-1; tentatively, D is TRBD1 (5 bases). CDR3 length equals 14 residues. Germline lookup yields CDR1 MNHEY and CDR2 SVGAGI. Trimming stripped 6 bases from V and 5 bases from J, with 16 bases between. Here the CDR3 reads CASRFPGGVTEAFF. The CDR3 coding sequence is TGTGCCAGCAGGTTCCCGGGGGGGGTGACTGAAGCTTTCTTT.

This clone was counted once. This chain links TRBV4-3 with TRBJ2-5; D remains ambiguous. The CDR3 spans 15 residues. Between the trimmed V and J ends, which lost 0 bases and 0 bases, there was a span of 8 bases. The V gene's germline CDR1 is LGHNA and CDR2 YSLEER. The CDR3 DNA sequence: TGCGCCAGCAGCCAAGATCTCCTGTACCAAGAGACCCAGTACTTC. Its protein is CASSQDLLYQETQYF.

The genes are TRBV30 and TRBJ2-4, with 11 bases identical to TRBD2. The V gene's germline CDR1 is GTSNPN and CDR2 SVGIG (reference sequence). Germline trimming cut 0 bases from V and 1 base from J; bases unmatched to any gene: 5. This CDR3 comprises 17 residues. This CDR3 reads CAWSVVPSGRAKNIQYF. The CDR3 DNA reads TGTGCCTGGAGTGTAGTACCTAGCGGGAGGGCCAAAAACATTCAGTACTTC.

The gene calls are TRBV2 and TRBJ1-2; 8 bases align to TRBD1. CDR3 length: 14 amino acids. The V and J ends lost 3 bases and 4 bases, in that order; junction bases with no gene match: 4. The germline V gene has CDR1 SNHLY and CDR2 FYNNEI. DNA of the CDR3: TGTGCCAGCAGTGACCAGGGGGCGGGCTATGGCTACACCTTC. Residues: CASSDQGAGYGYTF.

This clone was counted only a few times. The CDR3 DNA reads as TGCGCCAGCAGCCAAGGTCAGGGGGAGTGGTCACCCCTCCACTTT. Protein product: CASSQGQGEWSPLHF. The chain is built from TRBV4-1 and TRBJ1-6, with 7 nucleotides matching TRBD1. J gave up 10 bases and V 1 base, and 7 bases lay outside the gene matches. Per germline, CDR1 MGHRA and CDR2 YSYEKL. The CDR3 is made up of 15 amino acids.

The chain carries TRBV19 and TRBJ1-5; D is ambiguous. This CDR3 has 16 residues. The V end was cut by 4 bases, the J end by 3 bases, with 16 bases between. Germline assignment: CDR1 LNHDA and CDR2 SQIVND (reference sequence). The CDR3 loop is CASSNGIPSNNQPQHF. The CDR3 DNA reads TGTGCCAGTAGTAACGGGATTCCGAGTAACAATCAGCCCCAGCATTTT.

V is TRBV14 and J is TRBJ1-4; possible D gene TRBD1, 6 bases. V was clipped by 5 bases and J by 0 bases, with 10 bases between them. The CDR3 sequence is 15 residues long. CDR1 and CDR2 (germline): SGHDN, FVKESK. The CDR3 DNA is TGTGCCAGCAGCACCGGGACAACAACTAATGAAAAACTGTTTTTT. It encodes CASSTGTTTNEKLFF.

The chain joins TRBV5-1 to TRBJ2-7; D is perhaps TRBD2 (5 bases). The germline V gene encodes CDR1 SGHRS and CDR2 YFSETQ. This CDR3 is 13 amino acids long. V lost 0 bases and J 4 bases, leaving 8 bases between the germline ends. As DNA, the CDR3 is TGCGCCAGCAGCTTGGAAGTAGCGTACGAGCAGTACTTC. It translates to CASSLEVAYEQYF. The full variable domain, with the rest looked up from reference TRBV5-1 and TRBJ2-7, is KAGVTQTPRYLIKTRGQQVTLSCSPISGHRSVSWYQQTPGQGLQFLFEYFSETQRNKGNFPGRFSGRQFSNSRSEMNVSTLELGDSALYLCASSLEVAYEQYFGPGTRLTVT.

The rearrangement joins TRBV6-5 to TRBJ1-4; 11 positions agree with TRBD1. Germline V lookup: CDR1 MNHEY, CDR2 SVGAGI. CDR3 length equals 14 residues. The ends lost 7 bases at V and 7 bases at J; junction bases unmatched: 5. Here the CDR3 reads CASTRDRGSEKLFF. CDR3 bases: TGTGCCAGCACCCGGGACAGGGGGAGTGAAAAACTGTTTTTT.